The TCR beta chain described here comes from a study of T cell repertoires in cytomegalovirus infection. At the level of the study: The public TCR beta signatures pointed to both CMV infection and matching HLA type.

TCRdb reanalysed the reads using MiXCR and keeps one entry per CDR3 protein. In the table there are a few hundred thousand distinct CDR3 sequences, more than 8% of which are singletons. Germline V CDR1 and CDR2: SGHTA, FQGNSA. The CDR3 loop spans 17 amino acids. Deletions cut 0 bases from V and 0 bases from J, with 9 bases between. Study-wide findings and caveats: Ex vivo, HLA-C-restricted CMV-specific TCR beta clonotypes prevailed over the rest of the response. Using cumulative public TCR beta family frequency, the authors identified those who carried CMV together with the relevant HLA.

Ten or more counts support this clonotype. Its matching antigen is unknown. The sequence was collected from a human donor in good health (CMV status not recorded). Some clones in this sample may be carry-over from other donors' samples. The specimen was PBMCs. The gene calls are TRBV7-2 and TRBJ1-6; no reliable D call. The chain's CDR3 is CASSLARESSYNSPLHF. In DNA form, the CDR3 reads TGTGCCAGCAGCTTAGCGAGGGAGAGCTCCTATAATTCACCCCTCCACTTT.